This T cell receptor (beta chain) comes out of a study of human T cells and chemical hapten exposure listed by TCRdb under 2021. For the study in its entirety: For sensitization, 2% DPC in acetone was applied to a roughly 2 cm by roughly 2 cm area of upper inner arm skin. Blood for TCR sequencing was provided by twenty-nine alopecia patients at one to four time points (pre-sensitization, 2, 6 and 24 weeks). Blood samples were taken from patients before sensitization (week 0) and then at 2, 6 and about 24 weeks after DPC sensitization. The study tracked peripheral blood TCR repertoire changes in vivo during primary and secondary sensitization to the hapten diphenylcyclopropenone (DPC) in alopecia patients. Weekly therapeutic DPC doses were additionally applied to the scalp of patients throughout the roughly 26-week study period. The mostly female patient cohort included alopecia areata with under or over 50% scalp involvement, alopecia totalis and alopecia universalis. Patch testing was done on the upper back using Finn chambers containing 0.01% DPC, and results were scored after 6 days according to International Contact Dermatitis Research Group standards. Libraries were pooled for sequencing, and variation in per-sample TCR yields was attributed mainly to small differences in library volumes within the pool. What the work shows at the level of the full study, not this receptor alone: Significantly more large CDR3 similarity clusters were formed by expanded TCRs than by pre-sensitization or healthy control sets, consistent with antigen-driven responses. Because all patients had alopecia, a presumed autoimmune disease, the immune response of the patients might differ from that of healthy individuals. Repeated subsampling changed both the strength of the expansion versus patch-test correlation and the threshold at which that correlation became significant. The number of TCRs above 1 in 1000 frequency did not change with DPC sensitization; there was no evidence of global repertoire structure alterations. A positive correlation was found between the number of PT1 expanded TCRs and patch test score, with significance reached at thresholds 8, 16 and 32 but not 4.

The time point tag for this specimen amounts to: pre-sensitization, week 0. The intended sense of this specimen's treatment or condition label: therapeutic diphenylcyclopropenone sensitization with weekly scalp DPC. At each patch-test visit, blood was drawn before the patch test was applied. To be eligible, patients had to be aged 18 to 70, diagnosed with alopecia and judged suitable for DPC therapy, while pregnant patients were excluded. Total RNA was isolated from unfractionated whole blood collected in Tempus Blood RNA tubes. The library was built by means of RACE. The sequencer listed for this sample is NextSeq 500. Library preparation attached unique molecular identifiers to individual cDNA molecules for quantitative, reproducible TCR counting. From each blood RNA sample, both TCR alpha and TCR beta chains were sequenced. As for the original processing: The median number of TCRs per sample was roughly 94,000, ranging from about 23,224 to 690,600. The Decombinator software suite was used to annotate V, J and CDR3 in the TCR reads. For the PS versus PT1 abundance plots, all samples were subsampled to the same number of TCRs (28,000). Expanded TCRs were defined as absent before sensitization and observed at least eight times at the 2-week time point. TCRdb applied fastp at Q25 and MiXCR to the public reads, then kept only in-frame beta chains. Duplicate CDR3 protein sequences are folded into a single record with the most common DNA and genes. TCRdb assigned the V and J calls; the authors' analysis was not used. The sample table holds fewer than 300,000 distinct CDR3 sequences, of which approximately 8% were seen once. The ten largest account for 0.9% to 1.5% of the sample.

The germline V gene encodes CDR1 SGHTA and CDR2 FQGNSA. A distance of 10 bases separates the germline ends of V and J, which lose 2 bases and 5 bases respectively. The CDR3 holds 15 amino acids from the cysteine to the phenylalanine. Only CDR3 DNA remains: 45 bases, in frame from the first base. About this clonotype: No antigen is known for it. The input lacks base qualities; no much larger clone sits a single base away.

The sequenced sample was whole blood, obtained in connection with sensitization to the hapten diphenylcyclopropenone (DPC). This receptor chain uses TRBV7-2 and TRBJ2-6; the D gene cannot be resolved reliably. The receptor was derived from a man in his late teens or twenties with alopecia areata. Some clones in this sample may be carry-over from other donors' samples. The DNA sequence is TGTGCCAGCAGCTTACAACGTCGCAGGGCCAACGTCCTGACTTTC. Translated, this gives CASSLQRRRANVLTF.